This T cell receptor beta chain was recorded in a study of CD8 T cells in Susac syndrome. V lost 0 bases and J lost 3, with 14 bases in between. In germline, CDR1 is MNHEY, CDR2 SVGAGI. The CDR3 is made up of 16 amino acids. Reverse transcription of roughly 0.5 to 1 ug RNA used random hexamers. TCRdb re-analysed the immunoSEQ multiplex PCR reads in MiXCR, keeping a single row per CDR3 protein. This sample has about 290,000 distinct CDR3 sequences; almost 85% occur once, and the top ten carry roughly 0.21%. The specimen was CD8+ T cells from PBMCs. The V gene is TRBV6-5, the J gene TRBJ1-1; D is perhaps TRBD1 (5 bases). This sequence originates from a human donor with multiple sclerosis. The CDR3 protein is CASSYSSRDMDTEAFF. In DNA, the CDR3 is TGTGCCAGCAGTTACTCTTCCAGGGATATGGACACTGAAGCTTTCTTT.